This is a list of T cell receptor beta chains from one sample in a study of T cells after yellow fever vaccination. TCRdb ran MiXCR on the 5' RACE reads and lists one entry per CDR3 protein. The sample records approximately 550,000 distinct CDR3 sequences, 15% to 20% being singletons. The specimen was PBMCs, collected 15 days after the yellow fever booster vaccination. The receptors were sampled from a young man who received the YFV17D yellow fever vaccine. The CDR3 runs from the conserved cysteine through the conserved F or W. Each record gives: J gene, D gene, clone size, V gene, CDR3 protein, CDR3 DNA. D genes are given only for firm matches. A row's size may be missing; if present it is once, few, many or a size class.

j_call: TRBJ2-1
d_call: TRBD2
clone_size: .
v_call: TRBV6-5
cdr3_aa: CASSYSLAGSYNEQFF
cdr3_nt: TGTGCCAGCAGTTACTCGTTAGCGGGATCGTACAATGAGCAGTTCTTC

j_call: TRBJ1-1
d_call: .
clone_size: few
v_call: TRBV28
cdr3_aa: CASFRTVNTEAFF
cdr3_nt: TGTGCCAGCTTTAGGACGGTGAACACTGAAGCTTTCTTT

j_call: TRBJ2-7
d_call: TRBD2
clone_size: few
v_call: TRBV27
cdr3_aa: CASRPPGLAPYEQYF
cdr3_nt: TGTGCCAGCAGGCCTCCGGGACTAGCGCCCTACGAGCAGTACTTC

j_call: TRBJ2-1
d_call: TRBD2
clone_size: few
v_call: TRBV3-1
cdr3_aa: CASSRRLAAYNEQFF
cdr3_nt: TGTGCCAGCAGCCGACGACTAGCGGCCTACAATGAGCAGTTCTTC

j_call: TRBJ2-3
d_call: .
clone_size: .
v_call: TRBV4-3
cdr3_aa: CASRKQPGTTTDTQYF
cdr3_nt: TGCGCCAGCAGAAAGCAGCCAGGGACCACCACAGATACGCAGTATTTT

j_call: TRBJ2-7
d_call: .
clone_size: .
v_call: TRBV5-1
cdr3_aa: CASSLQQGPYYEQYF
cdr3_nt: TGCGCCAGCAGCTTGCAGCAGGGGCCTTACTACGAGCAGTACTTC

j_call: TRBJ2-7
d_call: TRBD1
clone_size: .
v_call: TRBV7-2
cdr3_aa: CASSTRTGADYEQYF
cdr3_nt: TGTGCCAGCAGCACTCGGACAGGGGCGGATTACGAGCAGTACTTC

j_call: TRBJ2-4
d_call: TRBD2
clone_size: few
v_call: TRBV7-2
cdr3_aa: CASSFPFQGGNIQYF
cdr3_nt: TGTGCCAGCAGCTTCCCTTTCCAGGGAGGGAACATTCAGTACTTC

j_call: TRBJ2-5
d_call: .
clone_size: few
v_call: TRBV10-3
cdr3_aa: CAIRDAYDQETQYF
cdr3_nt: TGTGCCATCAGGGACGCATACGACCAAGAGACCCAGTACTTC

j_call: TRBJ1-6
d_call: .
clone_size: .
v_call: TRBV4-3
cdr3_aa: CASSQDLTGDHHNSPLHF
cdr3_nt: TGCGCCAGCAGCCAAGATCTTACAGGAGACCACCATAATTCACCCCTCCACTTT

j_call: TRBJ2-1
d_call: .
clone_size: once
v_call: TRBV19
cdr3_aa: CASREEVSDNEQFF
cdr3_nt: TGTGCCAGTAGGGAGGAAGTTTCCGACAATGAGCAGTTCTTC

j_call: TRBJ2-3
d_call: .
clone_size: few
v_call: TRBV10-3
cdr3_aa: CAISESPTDTQYF
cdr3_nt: TGTGCCATCAGTGAGTCCCCCACAGATACGCAGTATTTT

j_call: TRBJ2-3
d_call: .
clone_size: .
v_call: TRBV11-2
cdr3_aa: CASSLGSITDTQYF
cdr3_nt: TGTGCCAGCAGCTTAGGAAGTATCACAGATACGCAGTATTTT

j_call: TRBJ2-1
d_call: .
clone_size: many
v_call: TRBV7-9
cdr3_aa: CASSLEWGSGNEQFF
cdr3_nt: TGTGCCAGCAGCTTAGAATGGGGGTCCGGCAATGAGCAGTTCTTC

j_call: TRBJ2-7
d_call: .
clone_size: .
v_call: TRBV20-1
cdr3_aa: CSAPQPPGYEQYF
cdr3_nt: TGCAGTGCCCCCCAGCCCCCCGGCTACGAGCAGTACTTC

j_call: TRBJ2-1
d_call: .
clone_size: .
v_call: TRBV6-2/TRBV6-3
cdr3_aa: CASSYSAGTEEQFF
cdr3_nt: TGTGCCAGCAGTTACAGCGCTGGGACGGAGGAGCAGTTCTTC

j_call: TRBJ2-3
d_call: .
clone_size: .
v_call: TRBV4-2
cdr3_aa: CASSPLVSDTQYF
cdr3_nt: TGTGCCAGCAGCCCCTTAGTGTCAGATACGCAGTATTTT

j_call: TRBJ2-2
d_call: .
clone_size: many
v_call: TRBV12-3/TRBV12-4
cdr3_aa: CASSLRAVNTGELFF
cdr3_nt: TGTGCCAGCAGTTTGAGGGCAGTCAACACCGGGGAGCTGTTTTTT

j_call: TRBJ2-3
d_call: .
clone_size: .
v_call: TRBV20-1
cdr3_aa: CSAKMGLRGRSSTDTQYF
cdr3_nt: TGCAGTGCAAAGATGGGGTTGAGGGGGAGGAGCAGCACAGATACGCAGTATTTT

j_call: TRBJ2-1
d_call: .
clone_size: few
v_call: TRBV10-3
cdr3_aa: CAISESGRRNEQFF
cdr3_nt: TGTGCCATCAGTGAGTCCGGGAGACGTAATGAGCAGTTCTTC

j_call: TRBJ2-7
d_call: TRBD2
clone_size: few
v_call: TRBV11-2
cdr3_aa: CASSPPGLAGGLRDEQYF
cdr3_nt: TGTGCCAGCAGCCCGCCGGGACTAGCGGGAGGGCTCAGAGACGAGCAGTACTTC

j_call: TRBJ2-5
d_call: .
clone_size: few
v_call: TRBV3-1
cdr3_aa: CASSQDTQETQYF
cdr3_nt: TGTGCCAGCAGCCAAGATACCCAAGAGACCCAGTACTTC

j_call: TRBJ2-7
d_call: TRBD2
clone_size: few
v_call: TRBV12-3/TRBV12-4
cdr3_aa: CASSYTSASYEQYF
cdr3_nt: TGTGCCAGCAGTTACACTAGCGCCTCCTACGAGCAGTACTTC

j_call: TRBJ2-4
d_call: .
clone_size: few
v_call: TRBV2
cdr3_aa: CASREQTIQYF
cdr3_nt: TGTGCCAGCAGGGAACAAACGATTCAGTACTTC

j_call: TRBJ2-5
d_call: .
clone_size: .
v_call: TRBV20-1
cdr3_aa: CSARSLGEETQYF
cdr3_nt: TGCAGTGCTAGATCCCTAGGGGAAGAGACCCAGTACTTC

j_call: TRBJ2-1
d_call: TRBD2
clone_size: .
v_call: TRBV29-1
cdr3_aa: CSVDGTSAPNEQFF
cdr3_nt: TGCAGCGTGGATGGGACTAGCGCCCCCAATGAGCAGTTCTTC

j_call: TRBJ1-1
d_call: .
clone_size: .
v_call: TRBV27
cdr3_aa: CASSHTVENTEAFF
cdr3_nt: TGTGCCAGCAGTCACACGGTGGAGAACACTGAAGCTTTCTTT

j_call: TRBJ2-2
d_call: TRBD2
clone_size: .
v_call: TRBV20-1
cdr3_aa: CSATTGTRATELFF
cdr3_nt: TGCAGTGCTACAACCGGGACTAGGGCCACGGAGCTGTTTTTT

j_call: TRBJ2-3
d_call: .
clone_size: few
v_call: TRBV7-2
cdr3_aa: CASSRRTLADTQYF
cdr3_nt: TGTGCCAGCAGCCGGAGGACGTTGGCAGATACGCAGTATTTT

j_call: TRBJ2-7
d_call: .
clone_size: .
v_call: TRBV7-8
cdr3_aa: CASSNPHREASYEQYF
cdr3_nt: TGTGCCAGCAGCAACCCTCACAGGGAAGCTTCCTACGAGCAGTACTTC

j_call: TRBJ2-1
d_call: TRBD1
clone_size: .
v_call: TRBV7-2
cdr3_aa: CASSLGDRIIEQFF
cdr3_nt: TGTGCCAGCAGCTTAGGGGACAGAATCATTGAGCAGTTCTTC

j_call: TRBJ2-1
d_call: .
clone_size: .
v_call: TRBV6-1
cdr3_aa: CATSGQLGNEQFF
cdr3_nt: TGTGCCACCAGCGGCCAGTTGGGCAATGAGCAGTTCTTC

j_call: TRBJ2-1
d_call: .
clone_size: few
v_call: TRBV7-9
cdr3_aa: CASSLEDNEQFF
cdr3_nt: TGTGCCAGCAGCTTAGAGGACAATGAGCAGTTCTTC

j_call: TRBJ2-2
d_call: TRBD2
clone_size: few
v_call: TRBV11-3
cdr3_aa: CASSFIAGGTGELFF
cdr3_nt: TGTGCCAGCAGCTTTATAGCGGGAGGGACCGGGGAGCTGTTTTTT

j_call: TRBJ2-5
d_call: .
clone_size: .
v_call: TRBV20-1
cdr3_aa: CSARVKSETQYF
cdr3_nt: TGCAGTGCTAGAGTTAAATCGGAGACCCAGTACTTC

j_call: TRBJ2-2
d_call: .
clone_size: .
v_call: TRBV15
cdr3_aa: CATRPATNTGELFF
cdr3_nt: TGTGCCACCAGACCTGCGACGAACACCGGGGAGCTGTTTTTT

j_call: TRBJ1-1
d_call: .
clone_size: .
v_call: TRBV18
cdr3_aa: CASSQNSGQNTEAFF
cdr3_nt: TGTGCCAGCTCACAGAATTCAGGGCAGAACACTGAAGCTTTCTTT

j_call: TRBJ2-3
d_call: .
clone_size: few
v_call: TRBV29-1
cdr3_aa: CSTEGFTDTQYF
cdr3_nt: TGCAGCACTGAAGGGTTCACAGATACGCAGTATTTT

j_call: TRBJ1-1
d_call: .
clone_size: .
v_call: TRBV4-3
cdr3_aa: CASSQSGAEAFF
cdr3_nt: TGCGCCAGCAGCCAATCGGGGGCTGAAGCTTTCTTT

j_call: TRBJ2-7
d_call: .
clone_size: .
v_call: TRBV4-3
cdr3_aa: CASSQVQGSGEQYF
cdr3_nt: TGCGCCAGCAGCCAGGTCCAGGGATCGGGAGAGCAGTACTTC

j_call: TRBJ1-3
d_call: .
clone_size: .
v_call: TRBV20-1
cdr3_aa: CSARFSSGNTIYF
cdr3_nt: TGCAGTGCTAGATTCAGCTCTGGAAACACCATATATTTT

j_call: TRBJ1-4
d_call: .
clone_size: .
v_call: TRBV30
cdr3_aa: CAFLYGYEKLFF
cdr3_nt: TGTGCCTTTCTGTACGGTTATGAAAAACTGTTTTTT

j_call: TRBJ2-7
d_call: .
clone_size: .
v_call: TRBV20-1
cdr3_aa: CSASRDAPGEQYF
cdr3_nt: TGCAGTGCTAGCCGGGACGCCCCGGGGGAGCAGTACTTC

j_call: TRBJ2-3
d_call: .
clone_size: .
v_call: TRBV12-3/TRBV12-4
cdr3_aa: CASSFRGRVTDTQYF
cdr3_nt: TGTGCCAGCAGTTTTCGAGGGCGGGTAACAGATACGCAGTATTTT

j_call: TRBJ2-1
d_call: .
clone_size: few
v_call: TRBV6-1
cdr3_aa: CASSSPGGAYNEQFF
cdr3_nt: TGTGCCAGCAGCTCTCCAGGTGGGGCGTACAATGAGCAGTTCTTC

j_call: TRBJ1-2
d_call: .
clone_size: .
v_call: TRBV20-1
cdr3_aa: CSPSTWGYGYTF
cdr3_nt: TGCAGCCCCTCCACCTGGGGCTATGGCTACACCTTC

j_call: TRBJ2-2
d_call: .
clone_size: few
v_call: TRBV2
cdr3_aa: CASSPANTGELFF
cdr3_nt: TGTGCCAGCAGTCCTGCGAACACCGGGGAGCTGTTTTTT

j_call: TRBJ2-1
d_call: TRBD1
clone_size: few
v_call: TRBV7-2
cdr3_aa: CASSLTDRGWYNEQFF
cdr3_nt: TGTGCCAGCAGCTTAACGGACAGGGGTTGGTACAATGAGCAGTTCTTC

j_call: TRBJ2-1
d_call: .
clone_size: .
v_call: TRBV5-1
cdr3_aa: CASSPGPGNEQFF
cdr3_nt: TGCGCCAGCAGTCCCGGGCCCGGCAATGAGCAGTTCTTC

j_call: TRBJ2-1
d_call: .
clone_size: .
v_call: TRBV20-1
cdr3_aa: CSASPLDYNEQFF
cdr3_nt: TGCAGTGCTAGCCCCCTAGACTACAATGAGCAGTTCTTC

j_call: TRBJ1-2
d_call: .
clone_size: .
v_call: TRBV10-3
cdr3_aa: CAISDGNLNGYTF
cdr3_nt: TGTGCCATCAGTGATGGGAATCTCAATGGCTACACCTTC

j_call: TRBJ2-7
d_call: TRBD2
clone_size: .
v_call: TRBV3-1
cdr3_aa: CASSQDQRGLYEQYF
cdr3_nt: TGTGCCAGCAGCCAAGATCAGCGGGGCCTCTACGAGCAGTACTTC

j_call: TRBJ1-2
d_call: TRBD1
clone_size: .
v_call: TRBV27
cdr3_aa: CASWTGLNYGYTF
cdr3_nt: TGTGCCTCCTGGACAGGGCTTAACTATGGCTACACCTTC

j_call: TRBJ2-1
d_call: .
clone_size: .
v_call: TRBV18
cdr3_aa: CASSPRGTDHEQFF
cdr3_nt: TGTGCCAGCTCACCCAGGGGCACCGATCATGAGCAGTTCTTC

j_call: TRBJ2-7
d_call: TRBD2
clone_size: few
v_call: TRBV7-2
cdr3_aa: CAISLDRAGASEQYF
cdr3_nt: TGTGCCATCAGCTTAGACCGAGCGGGAGCTTCTGAGCAGTACTTC

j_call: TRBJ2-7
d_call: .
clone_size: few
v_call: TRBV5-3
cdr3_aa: CARSFRGGRLFYEQYF
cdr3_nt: TGTGCCAGAAGCTTTCGTGGTGGTCGACTTTTCTACGAGCAGTACTTC

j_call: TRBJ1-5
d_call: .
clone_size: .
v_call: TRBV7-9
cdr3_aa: CASSPKGELGKGQPQHF
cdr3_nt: TGTGCCAGCAGTCCTAAGGGTGAACTGGGGAAAGGTCAGCCCCAGCATTTT

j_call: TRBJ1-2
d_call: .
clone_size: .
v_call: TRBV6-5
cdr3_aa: CASSYGGVGGYTF
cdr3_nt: TGTGCCAGCAGTTATGGGGGCGTCGGTGGCTACACCTTC

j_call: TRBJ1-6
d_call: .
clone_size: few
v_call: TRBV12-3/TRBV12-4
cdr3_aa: CASSRDTYNSPLHF
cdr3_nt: TGTGCCAGCAGTAGGGACACGTATAATTCACCCCTCCACTTT

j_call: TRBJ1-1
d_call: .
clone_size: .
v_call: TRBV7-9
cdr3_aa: CASSLESPNTEAFF
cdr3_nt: TGTGCCAGCAGCTTGGAGTCACCGAACACTGAAGCTTTCTTT